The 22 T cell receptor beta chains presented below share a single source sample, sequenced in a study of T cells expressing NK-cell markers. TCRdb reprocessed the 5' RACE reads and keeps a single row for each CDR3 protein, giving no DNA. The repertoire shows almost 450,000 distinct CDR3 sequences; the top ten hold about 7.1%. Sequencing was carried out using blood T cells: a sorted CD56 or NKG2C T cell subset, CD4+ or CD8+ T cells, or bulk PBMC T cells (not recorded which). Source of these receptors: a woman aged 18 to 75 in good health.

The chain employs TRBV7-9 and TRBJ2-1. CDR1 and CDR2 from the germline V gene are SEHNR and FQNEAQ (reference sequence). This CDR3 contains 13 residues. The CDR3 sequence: CASSGPDEYEQFF.

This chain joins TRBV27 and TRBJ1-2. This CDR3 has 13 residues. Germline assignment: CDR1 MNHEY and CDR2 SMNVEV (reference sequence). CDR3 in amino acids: CASSQTVTSGYTF.

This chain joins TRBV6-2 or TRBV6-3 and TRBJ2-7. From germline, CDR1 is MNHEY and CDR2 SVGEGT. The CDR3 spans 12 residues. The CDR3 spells CASSSQSYEQYF.

CDR3 sequence: CSVLKSIQETQYF. V is TRBV29-1 and J is TRBJ2-5. In germline, CDR1 is SQVTM, CDR2 ANQGSEA. The CDR3 runs 13 residues.

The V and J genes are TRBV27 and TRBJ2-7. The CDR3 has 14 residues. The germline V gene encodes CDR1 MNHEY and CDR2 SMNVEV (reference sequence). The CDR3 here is CASSLSRSSYEQYF.

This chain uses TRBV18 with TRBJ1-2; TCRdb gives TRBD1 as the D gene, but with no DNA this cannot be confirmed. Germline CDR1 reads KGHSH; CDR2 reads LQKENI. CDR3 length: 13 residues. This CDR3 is CASSWTLENGYTF.

The CDR3 is CASSFVDSPSYEQYF. The V gene is TRBV13, the J gene TRBJ2-7; the D call from TCRdb, TRBD2, cannot be confirmed without DNA. The germline V gene has CDR1 PRHDT and CDR2 FYEKMQ (reference sequence). The CDR3 is 15 residues long.

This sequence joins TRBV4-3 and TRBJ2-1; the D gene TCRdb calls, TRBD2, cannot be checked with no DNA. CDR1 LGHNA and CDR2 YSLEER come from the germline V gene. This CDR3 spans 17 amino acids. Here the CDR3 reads CASSQVSSGSSYNEQFF.

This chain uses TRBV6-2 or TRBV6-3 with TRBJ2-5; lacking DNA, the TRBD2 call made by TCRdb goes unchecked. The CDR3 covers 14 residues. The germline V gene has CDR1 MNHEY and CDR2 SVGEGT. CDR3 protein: CASRLAGVKETQYF.

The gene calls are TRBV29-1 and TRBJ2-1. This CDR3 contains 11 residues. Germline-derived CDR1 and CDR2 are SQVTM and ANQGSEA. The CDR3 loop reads CSVVGMDEQFF.

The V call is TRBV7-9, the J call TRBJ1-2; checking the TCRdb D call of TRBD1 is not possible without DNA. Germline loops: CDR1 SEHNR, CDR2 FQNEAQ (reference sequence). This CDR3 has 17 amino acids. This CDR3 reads CASSPRRVGPLNYGYTF.

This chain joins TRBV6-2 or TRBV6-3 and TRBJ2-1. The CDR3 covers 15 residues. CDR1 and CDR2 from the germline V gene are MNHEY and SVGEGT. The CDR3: CASSYWVTGQFEQFF.

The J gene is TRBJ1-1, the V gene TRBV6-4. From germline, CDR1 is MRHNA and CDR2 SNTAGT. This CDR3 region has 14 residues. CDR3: CASTREAGGTEAFF.

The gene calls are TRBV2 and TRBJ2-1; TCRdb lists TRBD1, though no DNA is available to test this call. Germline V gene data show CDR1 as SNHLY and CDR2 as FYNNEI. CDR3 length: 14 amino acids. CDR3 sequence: CASRERTTYNEQFF.

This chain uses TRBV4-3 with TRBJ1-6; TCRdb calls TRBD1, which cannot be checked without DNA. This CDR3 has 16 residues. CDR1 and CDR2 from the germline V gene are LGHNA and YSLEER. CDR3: CASSQTRGAGNSPLHF.

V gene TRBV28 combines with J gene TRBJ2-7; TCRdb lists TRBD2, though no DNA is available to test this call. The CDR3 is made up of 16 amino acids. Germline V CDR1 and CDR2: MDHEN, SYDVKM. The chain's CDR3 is CASRFIRTSGWDEQYF.

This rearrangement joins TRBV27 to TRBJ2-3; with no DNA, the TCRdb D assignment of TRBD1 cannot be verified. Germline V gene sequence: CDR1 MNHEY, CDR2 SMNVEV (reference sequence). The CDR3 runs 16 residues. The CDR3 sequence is CASIPRGPRTPDTQYF.

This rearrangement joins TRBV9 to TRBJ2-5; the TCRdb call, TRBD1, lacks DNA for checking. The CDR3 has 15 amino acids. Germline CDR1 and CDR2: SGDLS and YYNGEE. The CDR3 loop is CASSVAPDSQETQYF. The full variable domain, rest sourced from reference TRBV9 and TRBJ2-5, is DSGVTQTPKHLITATGQRVTLRCSPRSGDLSVYWYQQSLDQGLQFLIQYYNGEERAKGNILERFSAQQFPDLHSELNLSSLELGDSALYFCASSVAPDSQETQYFGPGTRLLVL.

CDR3 residues: CASRGQFDGYTF. The genes are TRBV9 and TRBJ1-2; TCRdb's D gene call, TRBD1, goes unchecked for lack of DNA. Germline V gene data show CDR1 as SGDLS and CDR2 as YYNGEE. This CDR3 has 12 residues.

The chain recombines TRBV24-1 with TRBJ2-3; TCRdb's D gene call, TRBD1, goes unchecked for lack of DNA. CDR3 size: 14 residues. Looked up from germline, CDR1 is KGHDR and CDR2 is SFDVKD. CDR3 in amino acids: CAQAGSISTDTQYF.

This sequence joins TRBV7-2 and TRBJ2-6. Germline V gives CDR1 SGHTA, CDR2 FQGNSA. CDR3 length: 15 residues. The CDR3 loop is CASSGFRSGANVLTF. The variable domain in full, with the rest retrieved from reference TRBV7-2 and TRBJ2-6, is GAGVSQSPSNKVTEKGKDVELRCDPISGHTALYWYRQSLGQGLEFLIYFQGNSAPDKSGLPSDRFSAERTGGSVSTLTIQRTQQEDSAVYLCASSGFRSGANVLTFGAGSRLTVL.

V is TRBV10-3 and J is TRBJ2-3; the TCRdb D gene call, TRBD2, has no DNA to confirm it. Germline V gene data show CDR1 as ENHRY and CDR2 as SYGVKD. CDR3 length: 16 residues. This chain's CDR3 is CAISEALAGDADTQYF.